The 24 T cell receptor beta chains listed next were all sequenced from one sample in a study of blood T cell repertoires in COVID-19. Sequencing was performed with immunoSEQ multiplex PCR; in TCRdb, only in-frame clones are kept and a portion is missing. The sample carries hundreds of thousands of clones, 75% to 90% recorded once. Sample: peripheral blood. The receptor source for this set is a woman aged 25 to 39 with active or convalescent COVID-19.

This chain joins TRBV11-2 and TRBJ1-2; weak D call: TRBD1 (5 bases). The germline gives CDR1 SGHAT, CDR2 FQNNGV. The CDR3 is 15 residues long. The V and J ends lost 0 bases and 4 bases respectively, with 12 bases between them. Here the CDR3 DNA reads TGTGCCAGCAGCTTAGAGGCAGGGTCCGGCTATGGCTACACCTTC. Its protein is CASSLEAGSGYGYTF. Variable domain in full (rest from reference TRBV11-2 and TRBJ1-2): EAGVAQSPRYKIIEKRQSVAFWCNPISGHATLYWYQQILGQGPKLLIQFQNNGVVDDSQLPKDRFSAERLKGVDSTLKIQPAKLEDSAVYLCASSLEAGSGYGYTFGSGTRLTVV.

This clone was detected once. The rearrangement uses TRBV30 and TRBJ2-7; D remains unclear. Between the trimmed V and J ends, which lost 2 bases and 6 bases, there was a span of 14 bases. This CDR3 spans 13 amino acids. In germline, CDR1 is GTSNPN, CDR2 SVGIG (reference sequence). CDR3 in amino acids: CAWSPLGGFEQYF. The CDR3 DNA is TGTGCCTGGAGTCCCCTCGGCGGCTTCGAGCAGTACTTC.

The CDR3 DNA is TGTGCCAGCAGTGTTGAGGGACAGATGAACACTGAAGCTTTCTTT. Translated, it gives CASSVEGQMNTEAFF. The chain carries TRBV2 and TRBJ1-1; TRBD1 matches at 7 bases. The CDR3 length is 15 residues. V trimming: 4 bases; J trimming: 0 bases; junction bases outside the gene matches: 5. Germline V gives CDR1 SNHLY, CDR2 FYNNEI.

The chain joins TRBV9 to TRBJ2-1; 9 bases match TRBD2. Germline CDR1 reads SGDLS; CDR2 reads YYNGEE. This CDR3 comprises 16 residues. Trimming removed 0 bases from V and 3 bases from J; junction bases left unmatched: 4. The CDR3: CASSVGSGSFYNEQFF. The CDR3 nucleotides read TGTGCCAGCAGCGTAGGTAGCGGGAGTTTCTACAATGAGCAGTTCTTC.

The CDR3 DNA reads as TGTGCCAGCAGTTCTCCCACCGCGGCGGCCGAAGCTTTCTTT. It specifies CASSSPTAAAEAFF. V and J are TRBV27 and TRBJ1-1; D not resolved. The CDR3 totals 14 residues. The ends were cut back, 4 bases at V and 8 bases at J, with 17 bases in the middle. Germline V lookup: CDR1 MNHEY, CDR2 SMNVEV (reference sequence).

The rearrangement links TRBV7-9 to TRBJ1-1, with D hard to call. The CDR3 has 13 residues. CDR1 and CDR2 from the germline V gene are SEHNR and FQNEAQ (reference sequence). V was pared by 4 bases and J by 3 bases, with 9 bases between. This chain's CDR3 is CASSSGVDTEAFF. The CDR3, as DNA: TGTGCCAGCAGCTCAGGCGTCGACACTGAAGCTTTCTTT.

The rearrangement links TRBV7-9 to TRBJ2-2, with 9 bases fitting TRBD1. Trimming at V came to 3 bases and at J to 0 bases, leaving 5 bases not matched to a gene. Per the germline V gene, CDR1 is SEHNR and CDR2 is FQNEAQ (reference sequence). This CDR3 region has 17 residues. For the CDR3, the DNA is TGTGCCAGCAGCTTCCGGGGACAGGGAACGAACACCGGGGAGCTGTTTTTT. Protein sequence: CASSFRGQGTNTGELFF.

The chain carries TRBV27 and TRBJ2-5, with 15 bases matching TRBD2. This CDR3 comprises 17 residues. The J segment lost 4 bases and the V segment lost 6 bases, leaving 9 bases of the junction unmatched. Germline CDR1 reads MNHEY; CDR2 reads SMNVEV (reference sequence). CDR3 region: CASRGLAGGRLRETQYF. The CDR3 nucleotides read TGTGCCAGCAGGGGACTAGCGGGGGGAAGACTAAGAGAGACCCAGTACTTC.

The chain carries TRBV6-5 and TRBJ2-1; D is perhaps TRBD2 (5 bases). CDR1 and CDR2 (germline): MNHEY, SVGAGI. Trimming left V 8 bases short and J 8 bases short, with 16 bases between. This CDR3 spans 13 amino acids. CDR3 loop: CASGSGIEDEQFF. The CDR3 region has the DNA TGTGCCAGCGGGTCGGGGATCGAGGATGAGCAGTTCTTC.

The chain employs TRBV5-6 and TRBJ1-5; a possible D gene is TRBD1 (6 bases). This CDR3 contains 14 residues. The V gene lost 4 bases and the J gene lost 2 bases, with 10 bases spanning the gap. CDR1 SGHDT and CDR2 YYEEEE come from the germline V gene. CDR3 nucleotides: TGTGCCAGCAGCAGAGGGGGAGGCAATCAGCCCCAGCATTTT. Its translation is CASSRGGGNQPQHF. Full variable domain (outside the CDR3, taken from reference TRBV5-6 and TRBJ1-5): DAGVTQSPTHLIKTRGQQVTLRCSPKSGHDTVSWYQQALGQGPQFIFQYYEEEERQRGNFPDRFSGHQFPNYSSELNVNALLLGDSALYLCASSRGGGNQPQHFGDGTRLSIL.

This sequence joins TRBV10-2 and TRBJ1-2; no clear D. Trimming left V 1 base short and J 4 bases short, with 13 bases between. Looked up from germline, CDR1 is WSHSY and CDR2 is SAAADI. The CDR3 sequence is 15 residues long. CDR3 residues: CASSEYAMSGYGYTF. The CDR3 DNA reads TGCGCCAGCAGTGAGTATGCGATGAGCGGCTATGGCTACACCTTC.

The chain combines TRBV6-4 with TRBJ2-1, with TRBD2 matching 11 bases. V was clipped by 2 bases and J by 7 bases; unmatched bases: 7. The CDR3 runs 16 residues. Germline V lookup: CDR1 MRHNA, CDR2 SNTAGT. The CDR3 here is CASSDRLSGGANEQFF. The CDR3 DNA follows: TGTGCCAGCAGTGACCGACTTAGCGGGGGGGCAAATGAGCAGTTCTTC.

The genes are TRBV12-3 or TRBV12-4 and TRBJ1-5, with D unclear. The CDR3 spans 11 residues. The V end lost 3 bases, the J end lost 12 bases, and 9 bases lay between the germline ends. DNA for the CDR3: TGTGCCAGCAGTTTGTCGTGGCTCCAGCATTTT. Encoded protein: CASSLSWLQHF.

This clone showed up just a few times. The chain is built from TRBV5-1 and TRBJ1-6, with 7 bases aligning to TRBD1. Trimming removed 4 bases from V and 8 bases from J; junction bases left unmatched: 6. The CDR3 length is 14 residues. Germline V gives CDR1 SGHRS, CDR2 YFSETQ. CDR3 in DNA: TGCGCCAGCAGCGACGGGACAGCCCATTCACCCCTCCACTTT. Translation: CASSDGTAHSPLHF.

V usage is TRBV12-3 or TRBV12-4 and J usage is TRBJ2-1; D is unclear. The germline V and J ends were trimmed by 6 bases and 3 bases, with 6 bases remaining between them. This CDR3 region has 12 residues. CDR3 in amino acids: CASSLRYNEQFF. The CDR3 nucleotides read TGTGCCAGCAGCCTCCGCTACAATGAGCAGTTCTTC.

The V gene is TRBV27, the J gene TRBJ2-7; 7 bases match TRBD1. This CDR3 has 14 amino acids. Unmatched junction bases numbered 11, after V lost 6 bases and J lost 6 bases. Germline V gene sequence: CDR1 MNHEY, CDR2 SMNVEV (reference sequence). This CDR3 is CASSPSTGFIEQYF. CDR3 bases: TGTGCCAGCAGCCCATCGACAGGGTTCATCGAGCAGTACTTC.

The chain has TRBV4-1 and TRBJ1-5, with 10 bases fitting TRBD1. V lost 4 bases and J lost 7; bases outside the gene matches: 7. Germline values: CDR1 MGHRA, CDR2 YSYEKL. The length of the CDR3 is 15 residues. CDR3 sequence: CASSRGTGAGQPQHF. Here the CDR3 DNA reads TGCGCCAGCAGCCGAGGGACAGGGGCAGGGCAGCCCCAGCATTTT.

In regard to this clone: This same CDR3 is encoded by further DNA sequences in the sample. CDR3 nucleotide sequence: TGCGCCAGCAGCCTAGGACAGAATAATCAGCCCCAGCATTTT. Translating gives CASSLGQNNQPQHF. This sequence joins TRBV5-1 and TRBJ1-5, with D maybe TRBD1 (6 bases). V dropped 4 bases and J dropped 4 bases, with 12 bases sitting between them. Germline V CDR1 and CDR2: SGHRS, YFSETQ. The CDR3 sequence is 14 residues long.

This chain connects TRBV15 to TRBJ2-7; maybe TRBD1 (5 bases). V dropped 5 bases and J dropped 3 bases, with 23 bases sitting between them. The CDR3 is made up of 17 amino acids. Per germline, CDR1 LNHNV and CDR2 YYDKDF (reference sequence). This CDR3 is CATSGTPGPGLNYEQYF. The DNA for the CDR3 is TGTGCCACCAGCGGCACTCCGGGCCCAGGGCTCAACTACGAGCAGTACTTC.

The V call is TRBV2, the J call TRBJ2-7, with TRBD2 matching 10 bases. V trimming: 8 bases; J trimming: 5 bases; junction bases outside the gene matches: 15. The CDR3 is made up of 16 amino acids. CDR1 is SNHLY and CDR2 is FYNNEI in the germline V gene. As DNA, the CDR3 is TGTGCCAGCCCCGAAGATCGAGCGGGAGGGCCGAACGAGCAGTACTTC. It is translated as CASPEDRAGGPNEQYF.

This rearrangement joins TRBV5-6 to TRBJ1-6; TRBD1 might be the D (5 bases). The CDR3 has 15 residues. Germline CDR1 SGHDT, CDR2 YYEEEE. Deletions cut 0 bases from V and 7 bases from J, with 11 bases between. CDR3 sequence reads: CASSLGGRGNSPLHF. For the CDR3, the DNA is TGTGCCAGCAGCTTGGGAGGGAGGGGAAATTCACCCCTCCACTTT.

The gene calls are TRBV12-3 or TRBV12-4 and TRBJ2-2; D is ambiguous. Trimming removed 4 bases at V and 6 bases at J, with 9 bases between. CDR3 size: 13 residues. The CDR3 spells CASSSPPAGELFF. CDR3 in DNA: TGTGCCAGCAGTTCCCCCCCCGCCGGGGAGCTGTTTTTT.

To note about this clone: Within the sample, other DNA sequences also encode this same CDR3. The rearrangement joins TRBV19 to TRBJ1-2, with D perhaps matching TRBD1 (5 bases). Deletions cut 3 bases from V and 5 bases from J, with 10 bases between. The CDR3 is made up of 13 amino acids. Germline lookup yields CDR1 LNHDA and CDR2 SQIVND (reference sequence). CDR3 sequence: CASSIGGAYGYTF. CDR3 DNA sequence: TGTGCCAGTAGTATCGGAGGGGCATATGGCTACACCTTC.

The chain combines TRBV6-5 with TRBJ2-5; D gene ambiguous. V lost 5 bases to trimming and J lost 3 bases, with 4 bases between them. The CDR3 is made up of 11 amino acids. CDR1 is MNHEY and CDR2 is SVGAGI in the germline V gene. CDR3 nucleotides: TGTGCCAGCAGTCAAAAAGAGACCCAGTACTTC. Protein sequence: CASSQKETQYF.